The clone carrying this TCR beta chain was counted at least ten times. Its antigen remains unknown. This specimen belongs to a study of T cells in Graves' hyperthyroidism and ophthalmopathy. General study findings and limits: Researchers report that a 13 V-J model separated ophthalmopathy from stable hyperthyroidism.

TCR beta CDR3 sequences were amplified from RNA transcripts. During a first-round RT-PCR of the TCR CDR3, the HTBI primer set was used. Each CDR3 protein is one row after TCRdb ran MiXCR on the multiplex PCR reads. Of about 660,000 distinct CDR3 sequences listed, 40% to 55% are singletons. Patients were excluded because of uncontrolled infection, other autoimmune disease, pregnancy or lactation. Sequences were obtained from peripheral blood or thyroid tissue (not recorded which). The sequence came from an adult man with Graves' disease, either hyperthyroidism or ophthalmopathy (not recorded which).

Here the CDR3 DNA reads TGTGCCACCAGTACCGACCGACCGGGGACAGGGGGCAACCCGAGGTACACCTTC. Its translation: CATSTDRPGTGGNPRYTF. The chain combines TRBV24-1 with TRBJ1-2, with TRBD1 matching over 12 bases. The germline V gene has CDR1 KGHDR and CDR2 SFDVKD. V dropped 6 bases and J dropped 11; count of bases not matched to a gene: 21. The CDR3 totals 18 residues.